This T cell receptor beta chain stems from a study of human versus mouse CDR3 diversity and MHC coevolution (dated by TCRdb to the late 2010s). For the study in its entirety: According to reports, the immunoSEQ assay can detect one in 200,000 T cells and keeps multiplex PCR amplification bias to a minimum. Across mouse and human samples, the number of valid reads per sample ranged from about 0.6 x 10^7 to 1.8 x 10^7. As a reference point for TCR selection on multiple MHC II alleles, the study used human naive CD4 T cell repertoires and compared them against human-TCR-locus transgenic mice that have a single MHC II. The human cohort was made up of three healthy volunteer blood donors, who at collection were aged 30 to 40, 40 to 50 and 60 to 69, one donor in each range. General study outcomes and caveats: The largest TCR beta repertoire, approximately 1.7 million clonotypes, was estimated by iCHAO1 for humans, a finding likely attributable to selection by multiple MHC II molecules. Most of the three human donors showed the lowest clonal inequality scores among all compared groups. On average, humans had more CDR3 deletions and insertions than mice, indicating greater exonuclease and TdT activity. Repertoire diversity was not regarded as directly comparable between humans and mice because human T cells were selected on roughly 6 MHC II alleles.

Concerning this clone: Its antigen specificity is not known. Base qualities are not recorded, but no much larger clone differs from it by a single base.

V has 6 bases trimmed and J has 7 bases trimmed; junction bases matching no gene number 6. The germline V gene encodes CDR1 SQVTM and CDR2 ANQGSEA. Spanning cysteine to phenylalanine, the CDR3 consists of 13 amino acids. The only DNA kept is the CDR3, 39 bases in frame from the first base. The QIAGEN blood and tissue kit was used to extract genomic DNA from the sorted cells, and that DNA was then quantified on a NanoDrop 1000. TCR alpha and beta chains were deep sequenced and quantified on the immunoSEQ platform using multiplex PCR of genomic DNA. Regarding the original processing steps: Annotation of the TCR sequences relied on IMGT gene and region definitions. Out-of-frame rearrangements were taken as a proxy for the preselection repertoire and were compared with in-frame clonotypes. To estimate repertoire size, the study used the iCHAO1 estimator that comes with the immunoSEQ platform. A Gini index, which is based on the Lorenz curve, was applied to in-frame amino acid clonotypes to measure clonal inequality. Shared clonotypes were counted with the intersect function of the R package tcR, and similarity was scored with the Jaccard index. V, J and V-J usage frequencies went into a principal component analysis run with the R prcomp function, with no normalization applied. Drawn from immuneACCESS, this table holds only the in-frame rearrangements with V and J called that TCRdb kept. Clones are partly lost; checked studies trace under half to an unresolved V gene and leave the rest unexplained. Clonal size and the V and J genes are those of that table, whereas D and trimming came from the DNA. This sample is represented by about 60,000 clones; just under 95% of them were singletons. The ten most abundant clones make up 18% of the sample.

Fluorescence-activated cell sorting was used to pull naive CD4 T cells, meaning cells that were CD45RO-negative and CD62L-positive, out of the PBMCs. Each donor gave approximately 50 ml of fresh peripheral blood, from which PBMCs were isolated by Ficoll density centrifugation. Sorting was performed on a FACSAria III instrument, with purity above 85% for all samples. The chain links TRBV29-1 with TRBJ1-2, with TRBD1 identical over 12 junction bases. Sequencing used naive CD4+ T cells from blood. Explained via the paper, the cell subset or site label denotes: CD45RO-negative CD62L-positive naive CD4 T cells. The sequence was collected from a person aged 60 to 70 in good health. The DNA sequence is TGCAGCGTGGGGGACAGGGGGCTAGGTGGCTACACCTTC. This sequence encodes CSVGDRGLGGYTF.